Presented here are 32 T cell receptor beta chains from one specimen sequenced in a study of CD8 T cells in ankylosing spondylitis. Study observations and caveats: A TCR beta motif of eight highly homologous variants appeared characteristic of ankylosing spondylitis blood.

TCRdb itself ran the 5' RACE reads through MiXCR, one entry per CDR3 protein. Of roughly 350,000 distinct CDR3 sequences listed, roughly 8% are singletons. Their cognate antigens are unknown. Sequenced input: blood, either unsorted or a sorted T cell fraction (not recorded which). The source is a male donor with ankylosing spondylitis.

This clonotype came up many times. The chain employs TRBV6-2 or TRBV6-3 and TRBJ2-3; 11 bases line up with TRBD2. Germline V gives CDR1 MNHEY, CDR2 SVGEGT. CDR3 length: 20 amino acids. The J segment lost 4 bases and the V segment lost 0 bases, leaving 15 bases of the junction unmatched. The CDR3 DNA is TGTGCCAGCAGTTACTCGTTGACCCAAACGGGACTAGCGGACGCAGATACGCAGTATTTT. Its translation: CASSYSLTQTGLADADTQYF.

This sequence joins TRBV2 and TRBJ1-5; D gene uncertain. Trimming removed 3 bases from V and 5 bases from J, with 5 bases in between. Germline assignment: CDR1 SNHLY and CDR2 FYNNEI. The CDR3 extends over 12 amino acids. This CDR3 is CASSDAHQPQHF. Written as DNA, the CDR3 is TGTGCCAGCAGTGATGCCCATCAGCCCCAGCATTTT.

This chain uses TRBV20-1 with TRBJ1-2; D gene ambiguous. Looked up from germline, CDR1 is DFQATT and CDR2 is SNEGSKA (reference sequence). V lost 6 bases, J lost 7 bases, and 21 bases lay in between. This CDR3 spans 14 amino acids. CDR3 DNA sequence: TGCAGTGCGATAGAATTCGCCAACGCCTGTGGCTACACCTTC. Amino acid sequence: CSAIEFANACGYTF.

This clonotype was picked up many times. This chain connects TRBV7-9 to TRBJ2-7, with D hard to call. The V end was cut by 1 base, the J end by 0 bases, with 10 bases between. The CDR3 covers 15 residues. CDR1 SEHNR and CDR2 FQNEAQ come from the germline V gene (reference sequence). CDR3 in amino acids: CASSLGLGLSYEQYF. DNA of the CDR3: TGTGCCAGCAGCTTAGGTCTAGGCCTCTCCTACGAGCAGTACTTC. The whole variable domain, filled in from reference TRBV7-9 and TRBJ2-7, reads DTGVSQNPRHKITKRGQNVTFRCDPISEHNRLYWYRQTLGQGPEFLTYFQNEAQLEKSRLLSDRFSAERPKGSFSTLEIQRTEQGDSAMYLCASSLGLGLSYEQYFGPGTRLTVT.

In this sample, this clonotype turned up many times. V usage is TRBV4-2 and J usage is TRBJ2-3, with D hard to call. The CDR3 totals 13 residues. Trimming stripped 4 bases from V and 3 bases from J, with 8 bases between. In germline, CDR1 is LGHNA, CDR2 YNFKEQ. In DNA, the CDR3 is TGTGCCAGCAGCCCTGACGGTACAGATACGCAGTATTTT. Its protein product is CASSPDGTDTQYF.

The CDR3 loop reads CSVAFTGGSAEAFF. CDR3 coding DNA: TGCAGCGTCGCCTTCACAGGGGGCTCCGCTGAAGCTTTCTTT. This chain joins TRBV29-1 and TRBJ1-1; TRBD1 matches at 9 bases. J was trimmed by 6 bases and V by 6 bases; bases with no gene match: 11. Germline V CDR1 and CDR2: SQVTM, ANQGSEA. The CDR3 has 14 amino acids.

The genes are TRBV12-3 or TRBV12-4 and TRBJ2-7; no clear D. The CDR3 has 12 residues. The V end lost 2 bases, the J end lost 5 bases, and 7 bases lay between the germline ends. CDR3: CASSLPTHEQYF. The CDR3 region has the DNA TGTGCCAGCAGTTTACCTACCCACGAGCAGTACTTC.

This rearrangement joins TRBV7-8 to TRBJ2-3; 7 nucleotides align to TRBD2. The V gene end was trimmed by 7 bases and the J gene end by 2 bases; junction bases not matched to a gene: 9. The CDR3 is 15 amino acids. Germline CDR1 SGHVS, CDR2 FQNEAQ. CDR3 in amino acids: CASTRVRGSTDTQYF. The CDR3 nucleotides are TGTGCCAGCACCCGGGTGCGGGGGTCCACAGATACGCAGTATTTT.

This clonotype was seen repeatedly, ten times or more. One end of the junction fails to match germline, which may point to a read error. The chain recombines TRBV2 with TRBJ2-7, with 7 bases lining up with TRBD1. The CDR3 is made up of 13 amino acids. Germline V CDR1 and CDR2: SNHLY, FYNNEI. CDR3 coding DNA: TGTGCCAGCTGTGAGACAGGGTATAACGAGCAGTACTTC. Translated, it gives CASCETGYNEQYF.

The V gene is TRBV4-1, the J gene TRBJ1-5; 11 nucleotides agree with TRBD1. There are 16 residues in the CDR3. Trimming took 4 bases from V and 7 from J; bases not matched to a gene: 9. CDR1 is MGHRA and CDR2 is YSYEKL in the germline V gene. For the CDR3, the DNA is TGCGCCAGCAGCCCTCATGGACAGGGGGCTTTCCAGCCCCAGCATTTT. Residues: CASSPHGQGAFQPQHF.

The sample holds a few counts of this clonotype. The J gene is TRBJ2-7, the V gene TRBV25-1; TRBD1 might be the D (6 bases). V lost 4 bases to trimming and J lost 5 bases, with 21 bases between them. The CDR3 has 16 amino acids. Germline values: CDR1 MGHDK, CDR2 SYGVNS. Here the CDR3 DNA reads TGTGCCAGCAGTGGTTGGGACATTACTATTAGTCACGAGCAGTACTTC. Its protein is CASSGWDITISHEQYF.

This clonotype appeared a few times. As DNA, the CDR3 is TGCGCCAGCAGCCAAGAGAGCAGCGACACAGATACGCAGTATTTT. Its translation: CASSQESSDTDTQYF. The rearrangement links TRBV4-1 to TRBJ2-3; no clear D gene. This CDR3 is built from 15 residues. V dropped 0 bases and J dropped 2 bases, with 9 bases sitting between them. Germline CDR1 reads MGHRA; CDR2 reads YSYEKL.

This clonotype has just a few counts. The chain links TRBV18 to TRBJ1-2; possibly TRBD1 for D (5 bases). Per germline, CDR1 KGHSH and CDR2 LQKENI. Trimming took 8 bases from V and 5 from J, leaving 15 bases between them. The CDR3 is 13 residues long. CDR3 coding DNA: TGTGCCAGCCGACAGCAAACAAAATATGGCTACACCTTC. Translating gives CASRQQTKYGYTF.

This clonotype was counted between two and nine times. This may arise from a read error, as a much more abundant clone is one base away. The CDR3 reads CSARDGYEQYF. The DNA of the CDR3 is TGCAGTGCTAGAGACGGGTACGAGCAGTACTTC. The gene calls are TRBV20-1 and TRBJ2-7; the D is unclear. This CDR3 has 11 amino acids. The ends were cut back, 0 bases at V and 4 bases at J, with 4 bases in the middle. Germline V gene sequence: CDR1 DFQATT, CDR2 SNEGSKA (reference sequence).

This clonotype showed up just a few times. The chain is built from TRBV20-1 and TRBJ2-5; TRBD1 might be the D (6 bases). The ends were cut back, 7 bases at V and 4 bases at J, with 19 bases in the middle. Germline V gene data show CDR1 as DFQATT and CDR2 as SNEGSKA (reference sequence). The length of the CDR3 is 14 residues. CDR3 in DNA: TGCAGTGTAAAAACCGGCAGGGGAATAGAGACCCAGTACTTC. Encoded protein: CSVKTGRGIETQYF.

This clonotype has a count of ten or more. V gene TRBV12-3 or TRBV12-4 combines with J gene TRBJ1-2, with a weak D call TRBD1 (6 bases). V was clipped by 1 base and J by 4 bases, with 16 bases between them. The CDR3 is 16 amino acids. The CDR3: CASSLDRVSVSYGYTF. The CDR3 DNA reads as TGTGCCAGCAGTTTAGACAGGGTGTCCGTCTCCTATGGCTACACCTTC.

The table lists this clonotype with a count of one. The chain is built from TRBV7-8 and TRBJ2-6, with 10 bases lining up with TRBD1. V trimming: 6 bases; J trimming: 0 bases; junction bases outside the gene matches: 11. This CDR3 has 19 residues. CDR1 is SGHVS, CDR2 FQNEAQ, per germline. In nucleotides, the CDR3 is TGTGCCAGCAGACCATCCCGGGACAGGGGCATCTCTGGGGCCAACGTCCTGACTTTC. Residues: CASRPSRDRGISGANVLTF.

This clonotype was seen more than once but under ten times. The chain joins TRBV3-1 to TRBJ2-1; a possible D gene is TRBD2 (6 bases). There are 15 residues in the CDR3. The V end was cut by 4 bases, the J end by 8 bases, with 18 bases between. CDR1 is LGHDT, CDR2 YNNKEL, per germline (reference sequence). The CDR3 is CASSRGAASSHEQFF. The CDR3 DNA reads TGTGCCAGCAGCCGCGGGGCCGCTTCATCCCATGAGCAGTTCTTC.

The chain joins TRBV12-3 or TRBV12-4 to TRBJ2-3; possibly TRBD1 or TRBD2 for D (5 bases each). V lost 3 bases and J 2 bases, leaving 12 bases between the germline ends. The CDR3 runs to 15 residues. CDR3 bases: TGTGCCAGCAGTTTGAGGGACGGATACACAGATACGCAGTATTTT. Its protein is CASSLRDGYTDTQYF.

V gene TRBV3-1 combines with J gene TRBJ2-3, with 7 positions matching TRBD2. CDR1 LGHDT and CDR2 YNNKEL come from the germline V gene (reference sequence). This CDR3 spans 18 amino acids. V lost 0 bases and J lost 4; bases outside the gene matches: 13. As DNA, the CDR3 is TGTGCCAGCAGCCAAGAGCGGGTCGGCGGGAGTGGTGCAGATACGCAGTATTTT. This translates into CASSQERVGGSGADTQYF.

In its sample, this clonotype was seen a few times. The CDR3 spells CASGLVRGYIYEQYF. CDR3 DNA: TGTGCTAGTGGTTTGGTACGGGGCTATATTTACGAGCAGTACTTC. This sequence joins TRBV12-5 and TRBJ2-7; D is possibly TRBD1 or TRBD2 (5 bases each). Germline CDR1 LGHNT, CDR2 FRNRAP. The CDR3 extends over 15 amino acids. V lost 0 bases and J lost 4, with 13 bases in between.

Here the CDR3 reads CASSARLWGDEQFF. As DNA, the CDR3 is TGTGCCAGCAGCGCCCGTCTCTGGGGCGATGAGCAGTTCTTC. The J gene is TRBJ2-1, the V gene TRBV7-3; TRBD1 is a possible D gene (5 bases). V lost 5 bases, J lost 8 bases, and 16 bases lay in between. The CDR3 totals 14 residues. Germline V gives CDR1 SGHTA, CDR2 FQGTGA.

In this sample, this clonotype turned up a few times. This CDR3 reads CASSLGGGTSGSVEQYF. The CDR3 DNA is TGCGCCAGCAGCTTGGGTGGAGGGACTAGCGGGAGTGTCGAGCAGTACTTC. The chain employs TRBV5-1 and TRBJ2-7; 14 positions agree with TRBD2. Germline V CDR1 and CDR2: SGHRS, YFSETQ. CDR3 length equals 17 residues. Trimming removed 0 bases from V and 6 bases from J; junction bases left unmatched: 8.

This clonotype showed up just a few times. J is TRBJ2-1 and V is TRBV29-1; D not certain. V lost 8 bases and J 5 bases, leaving 4 bases between the germline ends. This CDR3 has 9 residues. In germline, CDR1 is SQVTM, CDR2 ANQGSEA. The chain's CDR3 is CSPDNEQFF. The CDR3 DNA is TGCAGCCCCGACAATGAGCAGTTCTTC.

This clonotype was counted only a few times. V gene TRBV4-3 combines with J gene TRBJ1-4; D is perhaps TRBD1 (6 bases). The CDR3 is 17 residues long. CDR1 is LGHNA and CDR2 is YSLEER in the germline V gene. V lost 4 bases and J lost 7, with 22 bases in between. CDR3 bases: TGCGCCAGCAGCCGAATAGCGACACGGGGGGGGGCTGAAAAACTGTTTTTT. Encoded protein: CASSRIATRGGAEKLFF.

This clonotype appeared many times. The chain carries TRBV20-1 and TRBJ1-5; 9 bases are a match to TRBD1. The V gene end was trimmed by 1 base and the J gene end by 4 bases; junction bases not matched to a gene: 8. CDR1 is DFQATT and CDR2 is SNEGSKA in the germline V gene (reference sequence). CDR3 size: 16 residues. The CDR3 nucleotides read TGCAGTGCTAGAGGCCTCGGGGACAGGGAGAATCAGCCCCAGCATTTT. Translating gives CSARGLGDRENQPQHF.

This clonotype has a count of ten or more. The chain combines TRBV27 with TRBJ2-1, with 8 nucleotides matching TRBD1. The V gene's germline CDR1 is MNHEY and CDR2 SMNVEV (reference sequence). The CDR3 is made up of 14 amino acids. V lost 4 bases to trimming and J lost 5 bases; unmatched junction nucleotides: 4. The CDR3 region has the DNA TGTGCCAGCAGTTCCCAGGGGGCCCACAATGAGCAGTTCTTC. It translates to CASSSQGAHNEQFF.

The chain joins TRBV5-1 to TRBJ2-7, with 11 bases aligning to TRBD1. Germline trimming cut 6 bases from V and 5 bases from J; bases unmatched to any gene: 10. CDR3 length: 15 amino acids. Germline CDR1 and CDR2: SGHRS and YFSETQ. CDR3 nucleotides: TGCGCCAGCACTCTCGGGACAGGGGGTTACCACGAGCAGTACTTC. This encodes CASTLGTGGYHEQYF.

This clonotype was picked up many times. The chain has TRBV10-3 and TRBJ1-6, with D possibly being TRBD1 (5 bases). Looked up from germline, CDR1 is ENHRY and CDR2 is SYGVKD. Trimming shortened V by 4 bases and J by 10 bases, and 14 bases separated the two germline ends. CDR3 length: 14 residues. The CDR3 sequence is CAISGSGRGSPLHF. CDR3 DNA: TGTGCCATCAGTGGTTCAGGGCGGGGATCACCCCTCCACTTT.

The genes are TRBV12-3 or TRBV12-4 and TRBJ2-1, with TRBD2 identical over 9 bases. The trim removed 3 bases at V and 7 bases at J, leaving 7 bases unmatched. The CDR3 sequence is 15 residues long. CDR3 region: CASSLTLAGSNEQFF. The CDR3 DNA sequence: TGTGCCAGCAGTTTGACGCTAGCGGGATCGAATGAGCAGTTCTTC.

This clonotype was detected only a few times. The CDR3 reads CASSFSDRTGGYTF. CDR3 DNA sequence: TGTGCCAGCAGTTTCTCTGACAGGACTGGCGGCTACACCTTC. The gene calls are TRBV2 and TRBJ1-2; tentative D call: TRBD1 (6 bases). The CDR3 runs 14 residues. Germline loops: CDR1 SNHLY, CDR2 FYNNEI. V shed 5 bases and J shed 8 bases, with 18 bases lying between them.

This clonotype has a handful of counts. This rearrangement joins TRBV7-3 to TRBJ1-6, with D perhaps matching TRBD1 (5 bases). Germline V gives CDR1 SGHTA, CDR2 FQGTGA. The V end was cut by 5 bases, the J end by 8 bases, with 16 bases between. The CDR3 is 15 amino acids. CDR3 in DNA: TGTGCCAGCAGCCCGACCGGGACCTCGGATTCACCCCTCCACTTT. Translating gives CASSPTGTSDSPLHF.